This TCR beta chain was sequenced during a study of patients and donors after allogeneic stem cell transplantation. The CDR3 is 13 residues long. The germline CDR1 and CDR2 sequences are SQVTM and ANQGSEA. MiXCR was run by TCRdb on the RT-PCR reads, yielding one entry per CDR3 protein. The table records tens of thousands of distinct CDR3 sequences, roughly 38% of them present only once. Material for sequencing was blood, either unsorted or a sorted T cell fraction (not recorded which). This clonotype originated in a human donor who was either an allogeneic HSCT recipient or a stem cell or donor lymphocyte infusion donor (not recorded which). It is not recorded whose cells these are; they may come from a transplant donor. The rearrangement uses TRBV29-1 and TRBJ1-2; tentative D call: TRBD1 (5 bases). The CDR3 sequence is CNVSETANYGYTF. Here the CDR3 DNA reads TGCAACGTATCCGAGACAGCTAACTATGGCTACACCTTC.